The 28 T cell receptor beta chains listed next were all sequenced from one sample in a study of graft-versus-host responses after intestinal transplantation. Antigen specificity for these receptors is unknown. Sequencing used immunoSEQ multiplex PCR; TCRdb keeps in-frame clones, though not all of them. The sample yields approximately 80,000 clones, about 88% seen once. Sequenced here: unstimulated CD4+ T cells sorted from spleen or lymph node cells, sampled before intestinal transplant. The receptor set was obtained from a human donor who received an intestinal transplant.

The rearrangement uses TRBV6-1 and TRBJ1-3; TRBD1 is a possible D gene (5 bases). Trimming shortened V by 7 bases and J by 4 bases, and 14 bases separated the two germline ends. In germline, CDR1 is MNHNS, CDR2 SASEGT. This CDR3 is built from 14 residues. CDR3 bases: TGTGCCAGCACCTTATCAGGGTTCGGAAACACCATATATTTT. Its translation: CASTLSGFGNTIYF.

Here the CDR3 reads CASSIGQGVTTDTQYF. The CDR3 DNA reads as TGTGCCAGTAGTATAGGACAGGGGGTCACCACAGATACGCAGTATTTT. The chain combines TRBV19 with TRBJ2-3, with 9 bases lining up with TRBD1. The CDR3 totals 16 residues. Germline assignment: CDR1 LNHDA and CDR2 SQIVND (reference sequence). V gave up 1 base and J gave up 2 bases; unmatched junction bases: 4.

This clone was observed a handful of times. This rearrangement joins TRBV2 to TRBJ1-5; TRBD1 might be the D (5 bases). Germline lookup yields CDR1 SNHLY and CDR2 FYNNEI. This CDR3 has 15 residues. The germline V and J ends were trimmed by 4 bases and 0 bases, with 10 bases remaining between them. Here the CDR3 DNA reads TGTGCCAGCAGTGTCGGCCAGGGTAGCAATCAGCCCCAGCATTTT. This translates into CASSVGQGSNQPQHF.

The chain joins TRBV9 to TRBJ2-1; D is undetermined. Deletions cut 4 bases from V and 0 bases from J, with 20 bases between. Germline CDR1 and CDR2: SGDLS and YYNGEE. The CDR3 is 18 residues long. DNA of the CDR3: TGTGCCAGCAGCTTACACCCGGCCCTAGGTGTCTCCTACAATGAGCAGTTCTTC. It codes for CASSLHPALGVSYNEQFF.

The table lists this clone with a count of one. The rearrangement links TRBV28 to TRBJ1-5; D gene unclear. Germline CDR1 reads MDHEN; CDR2 reads SYDVKM. Trimming took off 2 bases at V and 3 bases at J, with 8 bases between the two ends. The CDR3 is made up of 14 amino acids. DNA for the CDR3: TGTGCCAGCAGTTTAAGCCGGGACAATCAGCCCCAGCATTTT. Translation: CASSLSRDNQPQHF.

CDR3 region: CASSLVYRDYEQYF. The CDR3 DNA reads as TGTGCCAGCAGCTTGGTTTACAGGGACTACGAGCAGTACTTC. The chain has TRBV5-6 and TRBJ2-7, with a possible D match to TRBD1 (6 bases). CDR3 length equals 14 residues. V dropped 0 bases and J dropped 3 bases, with 10 bases sitting between them. The germline V gene encodes CDR1 SGHDT and CDR2 YYEEEE.

The J gene is TRBJ2-5, the V gene TRBV7-6, with 11 bases identical to TRBD1. V gave up 5 bases and J gave up 5 bases; unmatched junction bases: 7. This CDR3 comprises 15 residues. Germline loops: CDR1 SGHVS, CDR2 FNYEAQ. CDR3 coding DNA: TGTGCCAGCAGCGCAGGACAGGGGGCGGCGGAGACCCAGTACTTC. It codes for CASSAGQGAAETQYF. Using reference TRBV7-6 and TRBJ2-5 for the parts outside the CDR3, the full variable domain is GAGVSQSPRYKVTKRGQDVALRCDPISGHVSLYWYRQALGQGPEFLTYFNYEAQQDKSGLPNDRFSAERPEGSISTLTIQRTEQRDSAMYRCASSAGQGAAETQYFGPGTRLLVL.

The gene calls are TRBV2 and TRBJ1-1; D may be TRBD1 (6 bases). In germline, CDR1 is SNHLY, CDR2 FYNNEI. This CDR3 has 14 amino acids. The V gene lost 6 bases and the J gene lost 4 bases, with 15 bases spanning the gap. Here the CDR3 reads CASRQGSEGTEAFF. The CDR3 region has the DNA TGTGCCAGCAGACAGGGATCAGAGGGCACTGAAGCTTTCTTT.

The chain joins TRBV19 to TRBJ1-4; D is undetermined. V was trimmed by 3 bases and J by 3 bases, leaving 14 bases between them. Germline V lookup: CDR1 LNHDA, CDR2 SQIVND (reference sequence). The CDR3 is 16 amino acids. DNA for the CDR3: TGTGCCAGTAGTATTACCGGGGAATGGGCTAATGAAAAACTGTTTTTT. Translated: CASSITGEWANEKLFF. Variable domain in full (rest from reference TRBV19 and TRBJ1-4): DGGITQSPKYLFRKEGQNVTLSCEQNLNHDAMYWYRQDPGQGLRLIYYSQIVNDFQKGDIAEGYSVSREKKESFPLTVTSAQKNPTAFYLCASSITGEWANEKLFFGSGTQLSVL.

V gene TRBV7-9 combines with J gene TRBJ2-7; the D gene is possibly TRBD1 (6 bases). CDR1 SEHNR and CDR2 FQNEAQ come from the germline V gene (reference sequence). The CDR3 runs to 15 residues. V was pared by 3 bases and J by 0 bases, with 12 bases between. In nucleotides, the CDR3 is TGTGCCAGCAGCTTGGGGGACACGGGCTCCTACGAGCAGTACTTC. It codes for CASSLGDTGSYEQYF.

This clone was observed a single time. The chain joins TRBV27 to TRBJ1-1; 7 bases are shared with TRBD1. CDR1 is MNHEY and CDR2 is SMNVEV in the germline V gene (reference sequence). The V segment lost 7 bases and the J segment 6 bases; nucleotides outside the gene matches: 11. The CDR3 is 14 amino acids. The chain's CDR3 is CASKWGTEGAEAFF. The CDR3 region has the DNA TGTGCCAGCAAATGGGGGACAGAGGGGGCTGAAGCTTTCTTT.

This clone was counted only a few times. The chain links TRBV9 to TRBJ2-5, with D tentatively TRBD2 (7 bases). V lost 0 bases, J lost 2 bases, and 14 bases lay in between. Germline lookup yields CDR1 SGDLS and CDR2 YYNGEE. The CDR3 is made up of 16 amino acids. This CDR3 reads CASSVGGGARQETQYF. CDR3 nucleotides: TGTGCCAGCAGCGTAGGAGGGGGGGCCCGACAAGAGACCCAGTACTTC.

This clone was counted a single time. The chain has TRBV28 and TRBJ2-7; TRBD2 matches at 15 bases. CDR1 is MDHEN and CDR2 is SYDVKM in the germline V gene. The CDR3 covers 14 residues. The J segment lost 3 bases and the V segment lost 8 bases, leaving 2 bases of the junction unmatched. DNA of the CDR3: TGTGCCAGCGGGGGACTAGCGGGGGGCTACGAGCAGTACTTC. It yields the protein CASGGLAGGYEQYF.

This chain connects TRBV9 to TRBJ1-2, with D unresolved. CDR3 length: 13 residues. V was shortened by 4 bases and J by 6 bases, with 13 bases between the two germline ends. The germline gives CDR1 SGDLS, CDR2 YYNGEE. As DNA, the CDR3 is TGTGCCAGCAGCCCCACGGGGAGTAATGGCTACACCTTC. It translates to CASSPTGSNGYTF. Full variable domain (missing parts from reference TRBV9 and TRBJ1-2): DSGVTQTPKHLITATGQRVTLRCSPRSGDLSVYWYQQSLDQGLQFLIQYYNGEERAKGNILERFSAQQFPDLHSELNLSSLELGDSALYFCASSPTGSNGYTFGSGTRLTVV.

V gene TRBV5-1 combines with J gene TRBJ2-1; 7 bases are shared with TRBD1. After removal of 4 bases from V and 2 bases from J, the junction contained 3 bases not matched to a gene. CDR3 size: 14 residues. The germline V gene has CDR1 SGHRS and CDR2 YFSETQ. The DNA for the CDR3 is TGCGCCAGCAGCCCGCAGGGGGCCTACAATGAGCAGTTCTTC. It specifies CASSPQGAYNEQFF.

This chain connects TRBV4-2 to TRBJ2-3; D is undetermined. Trimming cost V 0 bases and J 4 bases, with 8 bases left between them. The CDR3 has 14 amino acids. Germline-derived CDR1 and CDR2 are LGHNA and YNFKEQ. The CDR3 region is CASSQDWLADTQYF. CDR3 DNA: TGTGCCAGCAGCCAAGATTGGCTTGCAGATACGCAGTATTTT.

The chain recombines TRBV4-1 with TRBJ2-5; maybe TRBD2 (5 bases). Germline CDR1 MGHRA, CDR2 YSYEKL. Trimming took off 0 bases at V and 5 bases at J, with 10 bases between the two ends. CDR3 length: 14 amino acids. CDR3 amino acids: CASSQDGLAETQYF. The CDR3 bases are TGCGCCAGCAGCCAAGACGGACTGGCGGAGACCCAGTACTTC.

The V and J genes are TRBV2 and TRBJ2-6; D may be TRBD1 (6 bases). V shed 5 bases and J shed 1 base, with 15 bases lying between them. The length of the CDR3 is 17 residues. The V gene's germline CDR1 is SNHLY and CDR2 FYNNEI. The CDR3 region is CASSLTHGQSGANVLTF. DNA for the CDR3: TGTGCCAGCAGTCTAACCCACGGACAGTCTGGGGCCAACGTCCTGACTTTC.

In its sample, this clone was seen a few times. V is TRBV27 and J is TRBJ2-3, with D possibly TRBD2 on 6 matching bases. CDR1 is MNHEY and CDR2 is SMNVEV in the germline V gene (reference sequence). V lost 9 bases, J lost 1 base, and 20 bases lay in between. CDR3 size: 16 residues. CDR3 bases: TGTGCCAGTAGGTTGGGACGGCCTAGCGGCACAGATACGCAGTATTTT. The encoded protein is CASRLGRPSGTDTQYF.

This chain links TRBV6-6 with TRBJ2-1; 8 bases fit TRBD1. The CDR3 covers 16 residues. J gave up 8 bases and V 1 base, and 10 bases lay outside the gene matches. CDR1 and CDR2 (germline): MNHNY, SVGAGI (reference sequence). CDR3 sequence: CASSYLDRAGSDEQFF. CDR3 bases: TGTGCCAGCAGTTACTTGGACAGGGCCGGTAGCGATGAGCAGTTCTTC.

The gene calls are TRBV28 and TRBJ1-2; maybe TRBD1 (6 bases). The V end was cut by 3 bases, the J end by 8 bases, with 16 bases between. Germline V CDR1 and CDR2: MDHEN, SYDVKM. This CDR3 is built from 14 residues. CDR3: CASSLAGDFRGYTF. CDR3 coding DNA: TGTGCCAGCAGTTTGGCAGGGGATTTCCGAGGCTACACCTTC.

V is TRBV18 and J is TRBJ2-1; TRBD2 matches at 9 bases. This CDR3 spans 16 amino acids. The germline CDR1 and CDR2 sequences are KGHSH and LQKENI. The junction had 7 bases not matched to a gene; V was cut back by 5 bases and J by 2 bases. The CDR3 DNA follows: TGTGCCAGCTCAGGTTTAGGCGGGAGGGCCTACAATGAGCAGTTCTTC. This codes for CASSGLGGRAYNEQFF. The full variable domain, rest sourced from reference TRBV18 and TRBJ2-1, is NAGVMQNPRHLVRRRGQEARLRCSPMKGHSHVYWYRQLPEEGLKFMVYLQKENIIDESGMPKERFSAEFPKEGPSILRIQQVVRGDSAAYFCASSGLGGRAYNEQFFGPGTRLTVL.

The V call is TRBV11-2, the J call TRBJ2-1, with D maybe TRBD1 (6 bases). The V and J ends lost 3 bases and 4 bases respectively, with 13 bases between them. The CDR3 length is 15 residues. Germline V CDR1 and CDR2: SGHAT, FQNNGV. The CDR3 sequence is CASSFWQDSYNEQFF. CDR3 sequence (DNA): TGTGCCAGCAGCTTTTGGCAGGACAGTTACAATGAGCAGTTCTTC.

The V call is TRBV15, the J call TRBJ2-6; D ambiguous. The CDR3 is 15 amino acids. CDR1 is LNHNV, CDR2 YYDKDF, per germline (reference sequence). V gave up 1 base and J gave up 0 bases, with 4 bases separating them. CDR3: CATSRVSSGANVLTF. The CDR3 coding sequence is TGTGCCACCAGCAGAGTCAGCTCTGGGGCCAACGTCCTGACTTTC.

This clone was counted once. The chain employs TRBV6-5 and TRBJ2-5; tentative D call: TRBD1 (6 bases). The length of the CDR3 is 13 residues. Germline CDR1 MNHEY, CDR2 SVGAGI. V was shortened by 6 bases and J by 5 bases, with 13 bases between the two germline ends. In DNA, the CDR3 is TGTGCCAGCAGCCGGACAGTTGGGGAGACCCAGTACTTC. Amino acids: CASSRTVGETQYF.

V is TRBV9 and J is TRBJ2-3; perhaps TRBD1 as D (6 bases). In germline, CDR1 is SGDLS, CDR2 YYNGEE. The CDR3 is 16 amino acids. The V gene lost 0 bases and the J gene lost 1 base, with 12 bases spanning the gap. CDR3 nucleotide sequence: TGTGCCAGCAGCGTAGCAGGGGCGATCGGCACAGATACGCAGTATTTT. Translating it yields CASSVAGAIGTDTQYF.

This clone was picked up a small number of times. The rearrangement links TRBV30 to TRBJ2-2; 8 bases match TRBD1. The CDR3 covers 15 residues. In germline, CDR1 is GTSNPN, CDR2 SVGIG (reference sequence). The ends lost 0 bases at V and 5 bases at J; junction bases unmatched: 5. CDR3 in amino acids: CAWSVVGTGTGELFF. The CDR3 DNA reads as TGTGCCTGGAGTGTGGTCGGGACAGGAACCGGGGAGCTGTTTTTT.

The chain has TRBV28 and TRBJ2-4, with TRBD1 matching over 8 bases. The V and J ends lost 7 bases and 1 base, in that order; junction bases with no gene match: 6. CDR1 is MDHEN, CDR2 SYDVKM, per germline. The CDR3 contains 15 residues. DNA of the CDR3: TGTGCCAGCATCCCAGGGGGCAAGGCCAAAAACATTCAGTACTTC. Protein product: CASIPGGKAKNIQYF.